The rows below give T cell receptor beta chains drawn from one sample of a study of cytomegalovirus exposure and HLA in healthy donors. Some clones are missing from TCRdb's copy, which holds only in-frame ones; the method was immunoSEQ multiplex PCR. The table records approximately 110,000 clones, approximately 70% of them present only once. The sequencing input was PBMCs. These receptors were taken from a young man in good health and CMV-seropositive. CDR3s include the opening cysteine and the closing phenylalanine or tryptophan. D genes are given only for firm matches. Part of the rows lack a size; the others show once, few, many or a class for expanded clones.

-,TRBJ2-5,TRBV15,15,-,CATSKGDYIQETQYF
once,TRBJ2-7,TRBV4-2,16,TRBD2,CASSQERGAVVYEQYF
few,TRBJ1-1,TRBV19,12,-,CASSISGAEAFF
-,TRBJ1-2,TRBV5-6,15,TRBD1,CASSPQPGTGIGYTF
-,TRBJ2-1,TRBV29-1,16,-,CSVEEISVAKFEEQFF
few,TRBJ1-6,TRBV6-1,17,TRBD1,CASSEGQGRSYNSPLHF
-,TRBJ1-2,TRBV19,16,TRBD1,CASSIVPGQGHVGYTF
once,TRBJ2-5,TRBV2,14,TRBD1,CASTAQGVQETQYF
-,TRBJ2-2,TRBV19,15,-,CASSITGQGGGELFF
few,TRBJ1-2,TRBV5-4,13,-,CASSPRESVGYTF
once,TRBJ1-1,TRBV30,16,-,CAWSTRVQRLNTEAFF
few,TRBJ2-7,TRBV30,11,-,CALTGIYEQYF
-,TRBJ2-1,TRBV9,13,TRBD2,CASSGGRGNEQFF
-,TRBJ1-5,TRBV2,13,-,CASSGQGTQPQHF
-,TRBJ1-1,TRBV19,14,TRBD1,CASRLAQGRAEAFF
-,TRBJ1-4,TRBV27,13,-,CASGRQINEKLFF
-,TRBJ2-5,TRBV28,15,-,CASSPSGGGQGTQYF
once,TRBJ1-1,TRBV9,14,-,CASSVAPVPTEAFF
-,TRBJ1-1,TRBV7-2,14,-,CASSLRGWDTEAFF
-,TRBJ2-1,TRBV7-9,16,TRBD1,CASSLYRTGAYNEQLF
-,TRBJ2-7,TRBV29-1,16,TRBD1,CSVEEATGGTIYEQYF
-,TRBJ2-2,TRBV7-6,17,TRBD1,CASSYATWTGHTGELFF
-,TRBJ2-3,TRBV7-2,15,TRBD2,CAPHQASGYTDTQYF
-,TRBJ2-5,TRBV27,15,-,CASSTTGGGWETQYF
-,TRBJ1-2,TRBV4-3,11,-,CASSQDGGYTF
-,TRBJ1-2,TRBV6-5,14,TRBD1,CASSRDSKNYGYTF
-,-,TRBV9,15,TRBD1,CASSVDPGQGYEQYF
once,TRBJ2-5,TRBV12-1,16,-,CASSFVSTGGYETQYF
once,TRBJ1-1,TRBV12-1,20,-,CASSSPGQGSYFIQNTEAFF
once,TRBJ2-2,TRBV29-1,12,-,CSIAHSTGELFF
-,TRBJ1-2,TRBV27,15,-,CASSKNRGYGNGYTF
-,TRBJ1-2,TRBV7-2,14,TRBD1,CASSLATGGYGYTF
few,TRBJ2-1,TRBV7-3,15,-,CASSPDTNSYNEQFF
-,TRBJ1-2,TRBV29-1,13,TRBD1,CSVGRQGAGGYTF
few,TRBJ2-1,TRBV27,15,TRBD1,CASSLGQGAYNEQFF
-,TRBJ1-1,TRBV9,14,-,CASSVVGGNTEAFF
-,TRBJ2-5,TRBV9,17,TRBD2,CASSSRKGSGGVETQYF
-,TRBJ2-2,TRBV5-4,15,-,CASSLVGGEPGELFF
-,TRBJ1-1,TRBV5-1,18,TRBD1,CASSAPETPDRPNTEAFF
-,TRBJ2-1,TRBV28,17,TRBD2,CASSSLGLADTRNEQFF
-,TRBJ1-2,TRBV25-1,14,-,CASGPGIRDYGYTF
once,TRBJ1-4,TRBV19,16,TRBD1,CASSIGPGQGAEKLFF
-,TRBJ2-1,TRBV27,14,-,CASSLFESYNEQFF
-,TRBJ2-2,TRBV29-1,13,-,CSVESIYTGELFF
-,TRBJ2-1,TRBV11-2,16,TRBD2,CATLKRDSKRYNEQFF
-,TRBJ1-2,TRBV29-1,15,TRBD1,CSVEPVEGQGGGYTF
-,TRBJ1-2,TRBV5-1,15,-,CASSLDGGANYGYTF
-,TRBJ1-4,TRBV28,14,-,CASSLMGGENQLFF
-,TRBJ2-2,TRBV4-1,16,-,CASSQNGGANTGELFF
-,TRBJ2-2,TRBV9,17,TRBD2,CASSVGLAGYTAGELFF
-,TRBJ1-2,TRBV28,12,-,CASTGPSHGYTF
few,TRBJ2-5,TRBV5-4,14,-,CASSLRLAQETQYF